This T cell receptor beta chain was sequenced in a study of OX40 agonist ivuxolimab in advanced cancers. Study at large: Patients got intravenous ivuxolimab at 0.01 to 10 mg/kg every 2 weeks. Previous treatment with anti-PD-1, anti-PD-L1 or anti-CTLA-4 therapy was allowed; roughly 40% had received some. Overall study results and limits: Averaged across samples, CD8+ T cells carried more expanded clones than CD4+ did. Clones of CD4+ and CD8+ blood T cells grew by week 6 at doses of 0.1 to 3.0 mg/kg.

The V and J ends lost 0 bases and 5 bases, in that order; junction bases with no gene match: 3. Germline V gene data show CDR1 as SGHRS and CDR2 as YFSETQ. CDR3 length: 14 residues. Notes on this clone: Its antigen is not known.

Profiling relied on immunoSEQ multiplex PCR, and the TCRdb table lists in-frame clones only, not all of them. The repertoire has roughly 120,000 clones, around 93% of them found once; the top ten carry under 0.9%. The TCR sequence derives from an adult with an advanced solid tumor such as melanoma, head and neck, liver or kidney cancer. The specimen was CD4+ or CD8+ T cells sorted from blood, collected in a trial of the OX40 agonist ivuxolimab. The V call is TRBV5-1, the J call TRBJ2-5; 8 bases fit TRBD1. In DNA, the CDR3 is TGCGCCAGCAGCTTGGGGACAGGGAAGGAGACCCAGTACTTC. It translates to CASSLGTGKETQYF.